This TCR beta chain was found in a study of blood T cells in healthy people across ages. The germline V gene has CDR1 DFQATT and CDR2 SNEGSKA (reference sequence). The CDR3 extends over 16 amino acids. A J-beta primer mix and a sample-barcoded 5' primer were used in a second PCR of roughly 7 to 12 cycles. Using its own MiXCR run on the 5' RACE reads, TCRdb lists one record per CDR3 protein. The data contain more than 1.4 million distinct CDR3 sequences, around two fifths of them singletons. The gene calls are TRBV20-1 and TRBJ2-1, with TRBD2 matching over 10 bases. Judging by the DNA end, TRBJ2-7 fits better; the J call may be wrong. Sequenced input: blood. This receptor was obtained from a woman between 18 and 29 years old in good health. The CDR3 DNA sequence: TGCAGTGCTAGAGACACTACTAGCGGGATCTACAATGAGCAGTACTTC. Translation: CSARDTTSGIYNEQYF.